In this sample, the clone carrying this T cell receptor beta chain turned up many times. Germline assignment: CDR1 DFQATT and CDR2 SNEGSKA (reference sequence). CDR3 length equals 14 residues. Trimming removed 2 bases from V and 2 bases from J, with 11 bases in between. The sample comes from a study of CD8 T cells in ankylosing spondylitis. The authors made TCR beta libraries by quantitative 5'-RACE with molecular barcodes. TCRdb ran MiXCR on the 5' RACE reads and lists one entry per CDR3 protein. The profile shows 100,000 to 150,000 distinct CDR3 sequences, 9.3% of them singletons. The sequencing sample was made of blood, either unsorted or a sorted T cell fraction (not recorded which). The sequence was obtained from a male donor with ankylosing spondylitis or in good health (not recorded which). The V gene is TRBV20-1, the J gene TRBJ2-3, with D tentatively TRBD2 (7 bases). DNA for the CDR3: TGCAGTGCTAGAATGGGGGGGCTCACAGATACGCAGTATTTT. It codes for CSARMGGLTDTQYF.